The 9 T cell receptor beta chains presented below share a single source sample, sequenced in a study of blood T cell repertoires in COVID-19. The assay was immunoSEQ multiplex PCR, and TCRdb's table has in-frame clones only and misses some. Here the sample spans some 530,000 clones, about nine tenths being singletons. Sequencing was performed on PBMCs or T cells enriched from blood (not recorded which). Source of these receptors: a woman in her sixties or seventies who had recovered from COVID-19.

This chain connects TRBV7-2 to TRBJ2-3; maybe TRBD2 (7 bases). Trimming shortened V by 2 bases and J by 1 base, and 13 bases separated the two germline ends. The germline V gene encodes CDR1 SGHTA and CDR2 FQGNSA. The CDR3 runs to 16 residues. CDR3 region: CASSLRGGGGTDTQYF. The CDR3 DNA reads TGTGCCAGCAGCTTACGTGGGGGGGGCGGCACAGATACGCAGTATTTT.

This clone has only one observation. The chain joins TRBV27 to TRBJ1-2; the D is unclear. CDR3 length: 14 residues. In germline, CDR1 is MNHEY, CDR2 SMNVEV (reference sequence). Trimming cost V 3 bases and J 3 bases, with 11 bases left between them. The CDR3 protein is CASSLYPRDYGYTF. CDR3 DNA: TGTGCCAGCAGTTTGTATCCGAGGGACTATGGCTACACCTTC.

This clone is a singleton in its sample. The chain has TRBV9 and TRBJ2-3; D is possibly TRBD1 (6 bases). Per germline, CDR1 SGDLS and CDR2 YYNGEE. This CDR3 comprises 15 residues. V was cut by 0 bases and J by 3 bases, with 11 bases left in between. CDR3 amino acids: CASSVAIGGTDTQYF. CDR3 nucleotides: TGTGCCAGCAGCGTAGCTATAGGGGGTACAGATACGCAGTATTTT.

The genes are TRBV19 and TRBJ1-5; no clear D. The CDR3 is 15 residues long. Trimming removed 4 bases at V and 2 bases at J, with 12 bases between. Germline V lookup: CDR1 LNHDA, CDR2 SQIVND (reference sequence). CDR3 sequence reads: CASSTPLAGNQPQHF. CDR3 coding DNA: TGTGCCAGTAGTACCCCACTTGCTGGCAATCAGCCCCAGCATTTT.

V is TRBV10-3 and J is TRBJ1-1, with TRBD1 identical over 7 bases. CDR1 ENHRY and CDR2 SYGVKD come from the germline V gene. The V gene end was trimmed by 6 bases and the J gene end by 0 bases; junction bases not matched to a gene: 1. This CDR3 region has 13 residues. For the CDR3, the DNA is TGTGCCATCAGACAGGGGATGAACACTGAAGCTTTCTTT. This encodes CAIRQGMNTEAFF.

CDR3 DNA sequence: TGTGCCACCAGTGGGGACAGATCCTATGGCTACACCTTC. As protein: CATSGDRSYGYTF. V and J are TRBV24-1 and TRBJ1-2; 7 bases map to TRBD1. The germline V gene encodes CDR1 KGHDR and CDR2 SFDVKD. The CDR3 spans 13 residues. V was clipped by 5 bases and J by 4 bases; unmatched bases: 3.

J is TRBJ1-1 and V is TRBV20-1, with D hard to call. The germline V and J ends were trimmed by 0 bases and 11 bases, with 7 bases remaining between them. Looked up from germline, CDR1 is DFQATT and CDR2 is SNEGSKA (reference sequence). The CDR3 sequence is 10 residues long. CDR3 DNA sequence: TGCAGTGCTAGAGAGGGGAGGGCTTTCTTT. Amino acids: CSAREGRAFF.

This rearrangement joins TRBV4-1 to TRBJ2-3, with a possible D match to TRBD2 (6 bases). This CDR3 is 16 amino acids long. CDR1 is MGHRA, CDR2 YSYEKL, per germline. Trimming stripped 0 bases from V and 4 bases from J, with 14 bases between. DNA for the CDR3: TGCGCCAGCAGCCAAGATTTGGGGGGTTGGGCAGATACGCAGTATTTT. Protein: CASSQDLGGWADTQYF.

The rearrangement joins TRBV5-4 to TRBJ2-3; 12 positions agree with TRBD2. The V gene's germline CDR1 is SGHNT and CDR2 YYREEE (reference sequence). The V and J ends lost 3 bases and 4 bases, in that order; junction bases with no gene match: 3. This CDR3 region has 15 residues. The CDR3 DNA reads as TGTGCCAGCAGCTCAGCTAGCGGGGGGGCAGATACGCAGTATTTT. Its protein product is CASSSASGGADTQYF.